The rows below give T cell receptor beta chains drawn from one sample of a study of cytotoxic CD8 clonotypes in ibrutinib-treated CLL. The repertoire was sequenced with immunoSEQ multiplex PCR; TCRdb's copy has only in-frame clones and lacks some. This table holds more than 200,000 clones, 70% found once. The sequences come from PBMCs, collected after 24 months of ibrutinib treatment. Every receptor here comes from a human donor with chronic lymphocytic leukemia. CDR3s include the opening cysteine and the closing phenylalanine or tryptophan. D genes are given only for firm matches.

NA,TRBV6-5,CASSYTSGRTEAFF
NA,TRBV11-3,CASSLHGNQETQYF
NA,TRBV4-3,CASSHGGSGANVLTF
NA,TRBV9,CASHGLGNTIYF
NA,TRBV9,CASSVGPSDSYEQYF
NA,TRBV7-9,CASSDGRDQPQHF
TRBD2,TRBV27,CASSRMAGVLGEQYF
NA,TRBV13,CASSFSRGVYQETQYF
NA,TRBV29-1,CSARGEGPFQETQYF
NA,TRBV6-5,CASSYTPPFVPDTQYF
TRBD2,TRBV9,CASSTSGRAGDTQYF
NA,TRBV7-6,CASSQLLWHYEQYF
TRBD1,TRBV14,CASSQTGIAFSGANVLTF
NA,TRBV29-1,CSVEDRGTLETQYF